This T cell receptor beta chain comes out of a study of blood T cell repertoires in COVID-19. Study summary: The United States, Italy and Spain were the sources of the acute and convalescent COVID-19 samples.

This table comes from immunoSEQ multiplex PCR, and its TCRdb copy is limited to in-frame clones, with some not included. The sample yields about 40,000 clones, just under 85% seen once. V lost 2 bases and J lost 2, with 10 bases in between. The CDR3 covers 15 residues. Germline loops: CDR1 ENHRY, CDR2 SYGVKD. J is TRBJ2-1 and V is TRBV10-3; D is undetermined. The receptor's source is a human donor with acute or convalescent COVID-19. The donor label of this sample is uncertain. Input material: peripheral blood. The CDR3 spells CAISELVNPYNEQFF. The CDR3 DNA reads TGTGCCATCAGTGAGCTAGTCAACCCCTACAATGAGCAGTTCTTC.